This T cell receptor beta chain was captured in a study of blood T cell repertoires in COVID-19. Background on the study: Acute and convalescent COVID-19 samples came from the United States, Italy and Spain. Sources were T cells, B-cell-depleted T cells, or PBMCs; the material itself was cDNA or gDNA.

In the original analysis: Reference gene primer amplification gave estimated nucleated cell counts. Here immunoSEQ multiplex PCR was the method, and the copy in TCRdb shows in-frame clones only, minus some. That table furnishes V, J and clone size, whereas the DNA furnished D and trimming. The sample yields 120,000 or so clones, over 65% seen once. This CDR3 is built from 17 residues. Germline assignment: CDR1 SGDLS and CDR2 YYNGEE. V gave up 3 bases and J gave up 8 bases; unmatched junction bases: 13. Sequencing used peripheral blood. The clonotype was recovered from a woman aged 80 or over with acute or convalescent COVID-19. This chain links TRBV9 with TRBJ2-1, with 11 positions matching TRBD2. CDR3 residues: CASSDSGLAGSKYEQFF. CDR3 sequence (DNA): TGTGCCAGCAGCGACTCCGGACTAGCGGGCAGTAAATATGAGCAGTTCTTC.